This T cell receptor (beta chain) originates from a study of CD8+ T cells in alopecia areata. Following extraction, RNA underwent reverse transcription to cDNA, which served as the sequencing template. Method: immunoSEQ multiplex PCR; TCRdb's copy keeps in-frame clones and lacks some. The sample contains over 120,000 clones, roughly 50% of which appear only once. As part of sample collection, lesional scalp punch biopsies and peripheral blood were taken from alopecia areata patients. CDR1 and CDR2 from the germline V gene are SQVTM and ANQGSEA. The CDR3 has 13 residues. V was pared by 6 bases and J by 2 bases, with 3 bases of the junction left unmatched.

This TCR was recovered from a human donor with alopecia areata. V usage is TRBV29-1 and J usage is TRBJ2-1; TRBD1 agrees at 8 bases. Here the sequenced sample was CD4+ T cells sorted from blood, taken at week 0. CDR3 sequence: CSVGQGTYNEQFF. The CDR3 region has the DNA TGCAGCGTAGGACAGGGTACCTACAATGAGCAGTTCTTC.